This T cell receptor beta chain was recovered during a study of response to subunit inactivated influenza vaccine. This CDR3 region has 15 residues. The germline gives CDR1 SGHTA, CDR2 FQGTGA. Trimming at V came to 2 bases and at J to 3 bases, leaving 5 bases not matched to a gene. MiXCR, applied by TCRdb to the RT-PCR reads, yields one record per CDR3 protein. The sample holds more than 400,000 distinct CDR3 sequences, more than 7% seen once. This chain joins TRBV7-3 and TRBJ2-3; 7 positions agree with TRBD2. The receptor was isolated from a man aged 50 to 69 who received an inactivated influenza vaccine. The specimen comprised PBMCs from blood, sampled less than 30 months after vaccination. The CDR3 sequence is CASSLRGSITDTQYF. CDR3 DNA: TGTGCCAGCAGCTTACGCGGGAGTATTACAGATACGCAGTATTTT.